The source of this T cell receptor beta chain is a study of blood T cell repertoires in COVID-19. Profiling relied on immunoSEQ multiplex PCR, and the TCRdb table lists in-frame clones only, not all of them. The data show a few hundred thousand clones, 70% to 85% seen once. CDR1 and CDR2 (germline): LNHDA, SQIVND (reference sequence). This CDR3 is 15 amino acids long. V trimming: 3 bases; J trimming: 8 bases; junction bases outside the gene matches: 7. The V gene is TRBV19, the J gene TRBJ1-4; 9 bases are a match to TRBD1. What was sequenced was peripheral blood. This TCR was sampled from a human donor with acute or convalescent COVID-19. The donor label of this sample is uncertain. The CDR3 protein is CASSMAGTGMEKLFF. The CDR3 region has the DNA TGTGCCAGTAGTATGGCCGGGACAGGGATGGAAAAACTGTTTTTT.